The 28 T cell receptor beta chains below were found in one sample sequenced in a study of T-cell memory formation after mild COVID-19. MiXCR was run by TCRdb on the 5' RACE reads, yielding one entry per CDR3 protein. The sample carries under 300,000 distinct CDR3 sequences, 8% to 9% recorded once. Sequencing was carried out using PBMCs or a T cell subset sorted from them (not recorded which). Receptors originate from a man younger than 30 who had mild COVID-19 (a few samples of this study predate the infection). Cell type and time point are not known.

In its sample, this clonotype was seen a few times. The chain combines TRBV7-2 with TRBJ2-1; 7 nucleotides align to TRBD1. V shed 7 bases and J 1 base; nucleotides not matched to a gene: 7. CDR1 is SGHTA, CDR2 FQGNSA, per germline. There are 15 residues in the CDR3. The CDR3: CASNRAGGSYNEQFF. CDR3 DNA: TGTGCCAGCAACCGGGCAGGGGGTTCCTACAATGAGCAGTTCTTC. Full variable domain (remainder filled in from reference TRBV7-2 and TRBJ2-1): GAGVSQSPSNKVTEKGKDVELRCDPISGHTALYWYRQSLGQGLEFLIYFQGNSAPDKSGLPSDRFSAERTGGSVSTLTIQRTQQEDSAVYLCASNRAGGSYNEQFFGPGTRLTVL.

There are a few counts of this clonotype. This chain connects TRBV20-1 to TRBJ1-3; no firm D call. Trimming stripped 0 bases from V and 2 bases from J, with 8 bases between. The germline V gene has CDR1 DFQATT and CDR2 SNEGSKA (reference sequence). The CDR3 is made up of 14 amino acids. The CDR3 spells CSARDPRAGNTIYF. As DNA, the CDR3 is TGCAGTGCTAGAGATCCCAGAGCTGGAAACACCATATATTTT.

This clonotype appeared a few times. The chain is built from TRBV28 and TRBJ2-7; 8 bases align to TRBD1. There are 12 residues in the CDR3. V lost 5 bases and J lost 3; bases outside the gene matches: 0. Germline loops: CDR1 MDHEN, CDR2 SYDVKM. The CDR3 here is CASSTGGYEQYV. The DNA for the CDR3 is TGTGCCAGCAGTACAGGGGGCTACGAGCAGTACGTC.

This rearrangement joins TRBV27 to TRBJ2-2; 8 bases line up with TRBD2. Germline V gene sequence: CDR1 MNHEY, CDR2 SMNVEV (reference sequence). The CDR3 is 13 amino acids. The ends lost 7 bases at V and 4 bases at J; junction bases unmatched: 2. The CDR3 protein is CASKRGGTGELFF. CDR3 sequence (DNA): TGTGCCAGCAAACGGGGGGGCACCGGGGAGCTGTTTTTT.

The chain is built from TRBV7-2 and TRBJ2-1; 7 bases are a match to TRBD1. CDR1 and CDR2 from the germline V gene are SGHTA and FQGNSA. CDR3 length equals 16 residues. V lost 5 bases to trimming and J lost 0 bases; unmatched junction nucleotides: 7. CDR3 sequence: CASSPRTGHSYNEQFF. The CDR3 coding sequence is TGTGCCAGCAGCCCCCGGACAGGACACTCCTACAATGAGCAGTTCTTC.

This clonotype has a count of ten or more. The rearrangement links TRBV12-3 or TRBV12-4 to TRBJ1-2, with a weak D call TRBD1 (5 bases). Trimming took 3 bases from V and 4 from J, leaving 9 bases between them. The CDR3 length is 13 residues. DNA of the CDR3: TGTGCCAGCAGTTTGCAGGGAACCTATGGCTACACCTTC. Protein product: CASSLQGTYGYTF.

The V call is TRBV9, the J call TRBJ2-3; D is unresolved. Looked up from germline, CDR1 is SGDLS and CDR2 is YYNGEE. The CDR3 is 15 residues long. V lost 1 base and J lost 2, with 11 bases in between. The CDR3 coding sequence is TGTGCCAGCAGCGTAACCGGCAGTTACACAGATACGCAGTATTTT. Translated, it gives CASSVTGSYTDTQYF.

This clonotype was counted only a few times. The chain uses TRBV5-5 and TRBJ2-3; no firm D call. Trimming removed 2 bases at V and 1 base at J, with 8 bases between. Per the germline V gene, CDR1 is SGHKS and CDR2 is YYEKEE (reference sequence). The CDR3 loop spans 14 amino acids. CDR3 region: CASSLTEGTDTQYF. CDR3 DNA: TGTGCCAGCAGCTTAACCGAGGGCACAGATACGCAGTATTTT. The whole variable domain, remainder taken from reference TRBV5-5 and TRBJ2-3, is DAGVTQSPTHLIKTRGQQVTLRCSPISGHKSVSWYQQVLGQGPQFIFQYYEKEERGRGNFPDRFSARQFPNYSSELNVNALLLGDSALYLCASSLTEGTDTQYFGPGTRLTVL.

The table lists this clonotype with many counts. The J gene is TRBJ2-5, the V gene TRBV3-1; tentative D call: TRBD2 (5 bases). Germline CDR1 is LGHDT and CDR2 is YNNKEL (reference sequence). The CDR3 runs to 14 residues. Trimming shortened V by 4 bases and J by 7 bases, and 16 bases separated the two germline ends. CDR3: CASSPMERRRTQYF. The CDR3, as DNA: TGTGCCAGCAGCCCGATGGAGCGGCGGCGGACCCAGTACTTC.

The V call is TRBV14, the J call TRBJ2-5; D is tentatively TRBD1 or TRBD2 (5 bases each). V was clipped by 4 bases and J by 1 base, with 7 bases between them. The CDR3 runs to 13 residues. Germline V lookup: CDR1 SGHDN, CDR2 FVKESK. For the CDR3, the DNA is TGTGCCAGCAGCCGGGACCCCCAAGAGACCCAGTACTTC. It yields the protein CASSRDPQETQYF.

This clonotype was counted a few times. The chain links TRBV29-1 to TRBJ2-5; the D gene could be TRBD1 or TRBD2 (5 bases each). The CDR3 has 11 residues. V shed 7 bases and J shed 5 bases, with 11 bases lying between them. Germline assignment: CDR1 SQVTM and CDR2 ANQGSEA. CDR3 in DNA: TGCAGCGCCGTGGGGACGGAGACCCAGTACTTC. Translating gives CSAVGTETQYF.

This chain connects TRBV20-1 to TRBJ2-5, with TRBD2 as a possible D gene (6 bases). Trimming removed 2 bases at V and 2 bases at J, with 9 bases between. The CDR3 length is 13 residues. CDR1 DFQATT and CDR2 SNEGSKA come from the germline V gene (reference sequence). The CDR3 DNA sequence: TGCAGTGCTAGAAGGAGCGGGCAAGAGACCCAGTACTTC. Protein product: CSARRSGQETQYF.

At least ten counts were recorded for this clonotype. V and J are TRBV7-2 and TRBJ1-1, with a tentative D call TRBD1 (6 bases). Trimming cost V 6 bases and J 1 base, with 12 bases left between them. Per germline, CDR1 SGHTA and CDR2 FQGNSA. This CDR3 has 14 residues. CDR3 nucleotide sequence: TGTGCCAGCAGTCCCACCAGGGGGAACACTGAAGCTTTCTTT. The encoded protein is CASSPTRGNTEAFF.

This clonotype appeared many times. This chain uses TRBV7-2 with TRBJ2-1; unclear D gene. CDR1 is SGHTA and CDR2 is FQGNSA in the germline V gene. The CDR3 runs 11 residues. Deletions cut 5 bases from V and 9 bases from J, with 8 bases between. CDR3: CASSPPGEQFF. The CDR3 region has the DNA TGTGCCAGCAGCCCCCCTGGTGAGCAGTTCTTC. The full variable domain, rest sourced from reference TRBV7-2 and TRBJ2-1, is GAGVSQSPSNKVTEKGKDVELRCDPISGHTALYWYRQSLGQGLEFLIYFQGNSAPDKSGLPSDRFSAERTGGSVSTLTIQRTQQEDSAVYLCASSPPGEQFFGPGTRLTVL.

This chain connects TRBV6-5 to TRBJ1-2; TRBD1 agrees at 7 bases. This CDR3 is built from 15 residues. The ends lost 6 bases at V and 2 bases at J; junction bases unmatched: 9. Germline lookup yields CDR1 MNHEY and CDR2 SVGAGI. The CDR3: CASSLTLTGNYGYTF. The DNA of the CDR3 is TGTGCCAGCAGCCTCACACTGACAGGGAACTATGGCTACACCTTC.

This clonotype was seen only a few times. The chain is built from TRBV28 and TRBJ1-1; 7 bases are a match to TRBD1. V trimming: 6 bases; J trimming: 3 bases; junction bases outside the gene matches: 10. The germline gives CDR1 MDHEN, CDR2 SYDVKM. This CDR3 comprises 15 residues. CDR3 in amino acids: CASSPNRGRDTEAFF. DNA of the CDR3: TGTGCCAGCAGCCCGAACAGGGGAAGGGACACTGAAGCTTTCTTT.

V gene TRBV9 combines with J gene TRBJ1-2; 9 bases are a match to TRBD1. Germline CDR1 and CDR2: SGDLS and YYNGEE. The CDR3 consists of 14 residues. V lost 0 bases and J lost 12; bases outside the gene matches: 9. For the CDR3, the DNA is TGTGCCAGCAGCGTAGGTCGAGACAGGGGGGTTGACACCTTC. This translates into CASSVGRDRGVDTF.

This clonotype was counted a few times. CDR3 in amino acids: CASNIGGTDTQYF. CDR3 nucleotide sequence: TGTGCCAGCAATATAGGGGGGACAGATACGCAGTATTTT. The chain joins TRBV5-4 to TRBJ2-3; either TRBD1 or TRBD2 may fit D (6 bases each). V dropped 6 bases and J dropped 3 bases, with 11 bases sitting between them. The CDR3 length is 13 residues. Germline V gene sequence: CDR1 SGHNT, CDR2 YYREEE (reference sequence).

The CDR3 DNA reads TGCAGCGTTGAACGACGGATCGATTATGGCTACACCTTC. Its translation is CSVERRIDYGYTF. This chain links TRBV29-1 with TRBJ1-2, with D unclear. The V end was cut by 2 bases, the J end by 5 bases, with 12 bases between. Germline-derived CDR1 and CDR2 are SQVTM and ANQGSEA. The CDR3 sequence is 13 residues long.

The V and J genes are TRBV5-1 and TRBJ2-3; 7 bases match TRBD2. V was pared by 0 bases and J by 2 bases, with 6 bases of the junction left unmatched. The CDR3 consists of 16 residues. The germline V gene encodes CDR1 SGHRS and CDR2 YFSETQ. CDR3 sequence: CASSLGSSGVTDTQYF. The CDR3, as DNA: TGCGCCAGCAGCTTGGGATCCAGCGGGGTCACAGATACGCAGTATTTT.

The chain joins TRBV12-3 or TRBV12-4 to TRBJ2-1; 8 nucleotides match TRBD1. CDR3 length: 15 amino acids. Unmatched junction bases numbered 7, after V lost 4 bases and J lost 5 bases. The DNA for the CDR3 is TGTGCCAGCAGTTCTCTCCGGGACAGGAACAATGAGCAGTTCTTC. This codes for CASSSLRDRNNEQFF.

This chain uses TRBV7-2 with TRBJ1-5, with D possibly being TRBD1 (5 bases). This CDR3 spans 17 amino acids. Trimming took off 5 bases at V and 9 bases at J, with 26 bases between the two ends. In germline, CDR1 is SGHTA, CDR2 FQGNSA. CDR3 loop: CASSQFPKGNFQGPQHF. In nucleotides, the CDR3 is TGTGCCAGCAGCCAATTTCCTAAGGGGAACTTTCAGGGGCCCCAGCATTTT.

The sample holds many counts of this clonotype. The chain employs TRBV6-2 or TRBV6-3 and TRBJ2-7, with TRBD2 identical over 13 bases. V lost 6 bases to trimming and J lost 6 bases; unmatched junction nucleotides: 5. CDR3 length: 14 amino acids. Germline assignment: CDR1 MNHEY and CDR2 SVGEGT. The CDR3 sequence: CASRTSGGSGEQYV. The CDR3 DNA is TGTGCCAGCAGGACTAGCGGGGGGTCCGGCGAGCAGTACGTC.

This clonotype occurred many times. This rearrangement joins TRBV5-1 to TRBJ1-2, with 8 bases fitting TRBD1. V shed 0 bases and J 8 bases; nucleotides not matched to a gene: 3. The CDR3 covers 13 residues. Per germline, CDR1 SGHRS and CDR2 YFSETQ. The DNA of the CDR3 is TGCGCCAGCAGCTTGGGGACAGGGTCCGGCTACACCTTC. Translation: CASSLGTGSGYTF.

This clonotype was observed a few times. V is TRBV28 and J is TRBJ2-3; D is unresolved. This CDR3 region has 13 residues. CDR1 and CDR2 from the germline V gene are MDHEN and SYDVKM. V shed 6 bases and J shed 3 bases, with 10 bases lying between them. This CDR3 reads CASRTPATDTQYF. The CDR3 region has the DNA TGTGCCAGCAGGACTCCCGCTACAGATACGCAGTATTTT.

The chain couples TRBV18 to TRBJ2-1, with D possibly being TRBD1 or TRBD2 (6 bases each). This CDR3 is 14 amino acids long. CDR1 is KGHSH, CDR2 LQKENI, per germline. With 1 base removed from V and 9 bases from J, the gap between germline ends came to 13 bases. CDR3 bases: TGTGCCAGCTCACCACAGGAGGGGGGCGCTGAGCAGTTCTTC. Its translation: CASSPQEGGAEQFF.

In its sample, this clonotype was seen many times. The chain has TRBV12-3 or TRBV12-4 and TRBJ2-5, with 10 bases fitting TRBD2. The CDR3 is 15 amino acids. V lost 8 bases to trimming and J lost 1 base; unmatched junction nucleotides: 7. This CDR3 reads CASGRLAGAQETQYF. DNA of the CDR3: TGTGCCAGCGGGCGGCTAGCGGGGGCCCAAGAGACCCAGTACTTC.

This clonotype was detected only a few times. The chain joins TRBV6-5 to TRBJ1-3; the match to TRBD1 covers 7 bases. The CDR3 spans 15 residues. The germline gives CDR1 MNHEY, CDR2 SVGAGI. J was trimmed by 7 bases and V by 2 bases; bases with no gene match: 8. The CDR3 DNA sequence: TGTGCCAGCAGTTACCGGGGACAGCCGGGGAACACCATATATTTT. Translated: CASSYRGQPGNTIYF.